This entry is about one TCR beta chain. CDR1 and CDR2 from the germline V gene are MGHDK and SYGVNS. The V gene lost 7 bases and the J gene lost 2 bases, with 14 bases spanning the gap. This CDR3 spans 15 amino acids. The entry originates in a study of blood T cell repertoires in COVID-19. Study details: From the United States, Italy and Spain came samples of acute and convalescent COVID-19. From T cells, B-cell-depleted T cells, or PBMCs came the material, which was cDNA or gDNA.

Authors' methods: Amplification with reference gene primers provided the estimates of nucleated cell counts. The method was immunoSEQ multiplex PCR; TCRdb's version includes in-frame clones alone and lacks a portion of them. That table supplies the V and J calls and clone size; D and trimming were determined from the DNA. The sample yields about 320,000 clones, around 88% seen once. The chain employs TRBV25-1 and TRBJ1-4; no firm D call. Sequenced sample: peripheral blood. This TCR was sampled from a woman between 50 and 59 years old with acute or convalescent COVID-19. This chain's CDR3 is CASTLGEATNEKLFF. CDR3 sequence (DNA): TGTGCCAGCACCTTAGGCGAGGCTACTAATGAAAAACTGTTTTTT. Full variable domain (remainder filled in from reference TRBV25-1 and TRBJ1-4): EADIYQTPRYLVIGTGKKITLECSQTMGHDKMYWYQQDPGMELHLIHYSYGVNSTEKGDLSSESTVSRIRTEHFPLTLESARPSHTSQYLCASTLGEATNEKLFFGSGTQLSVL.